The present T cell receptor beta chain was sequenced within a study of cytomegalovirus exposure and HLA in healthy donors. Broader study findings: In a later analysis, DRB1 alleles had the most associated TCRs; HLA-C alleles the fewest. CMV serostatus stood as the only immune exposure information on hand. Later analysis revealed greater clonal expansion in HLA-associated TCR beta chains than in equally common others.

Turning to this clone: Its matching antigen is unknown.

The CDR3 sequence is 16 residues long. CDR1 LGHNT and CDR2 FRNRAP come from the germline V gene. J gave up 6 bases and V 1 base, and 10 bases lay outside the gene matches. Researchers ran the PCR with 60 Vbeta and 13 Jbeta primers. TCRdb's table, derived via immunoSEQ multiplex PCR, lists solely in-frame clones and lacks some. This table has approximately 190,000 clones, roughly 80% appearing once. This chain links TRBV12-5 with TRBJ1-2; 8 bases are shared with TRBD1. The clonotype originates from a man aged 45-60 years in good health and CMV-seronegative. The specimen was PBMCs. For the CDR3, the DNA is TGTGCTAGTGGTTTGGCCCAGGGGGCCCCTCACAATGGCTACACCTTC. It translates to CASGLAQGAPHNGYTF. Together with reference TRBV12-5 and TRBJ1-2, the CDR3 gives the full variable domain: DARVTQTPRHKVTEMGQEVTMRCQPILGHNTVFWYRQTMMQGLELLAYFRNRAPLDDSGMPKDRFSAEMPDATLATLKIQPSEPRDSAVYFCASGLAQGAPHNGYTFGSGTRLTVV.